This T cell receptor (beta chain) derives from a study of cytomegalovirus exposure and HLA in healthy donors. Whole-study results and caveats: Specificity for CMV antigens was confirmed in vitro for a few of the CMV-associated chains. 164 TCR beta chains were listed as cytomegalovirus-associated. Later analysis found that TCR beta chains associated with HLA were more clonally expanded than other, equally common chains. Association of approximately 18,000 TCR beta sequences with HLA alleles was found at 0.05 false discovery rate in a later analysis.

The CDR3 is made up of 14 amino acids. Both 60 Vbeta primers and 13 Jbeta primers went into the PCR. The protocol was immunoSEQ multiplex PCR, while the TCRdb copy is restricted to in-frame clones and leaves out a portion. The repertoire holds some 200,000 clones, with more than 65% as singletons. Comments on this clone: Its antigen is still unknown.

The sequence came from a female donor in good health and CMV-seronegative. Source material: PBMCs. The chain combines TRBV12-2 with TRBJ1-2; TRBD1, as called in the table, went unchecked against the DNA. TRBV12-2 is a recognized pseudogene. The DNA for the CDR3 is TGTGCAAGTCGCCAACAGGGTTTTGGGGATGGCTACACCTTC. As protein: CASRQQGFGDGYTF.